This TCR beta chain came from a study of T cells in Graves' hyperthyroidism and ophthalmopathy. Study-wide points: Most expanded thyroid clonotypes above 0.001 also appeared in blood.

Ophthalmopathy in the patients scored at least 3 on Clinical Activity Score and at least 4 on NOSPECS grade, lasting under 3 months. It was 10 ml of fresh peripheral blood that supplied the PBMCs. There were TCR beta CDR3 regions amplified from RNA transcripts. RT-PCR in the first round (using the HTBI primer set) targeted the TCR CDR3. TCRdb reprocessed the multiplex PCR reads with MiXCR, giving one entry per CDR3 protein. The profile shows 550,000 to 600,000 distinct CDR3 sequences, more than 13% of them singletons. In regard to this clonotype: Its specificity is not known.

V lost 3 bases, J lost 4 bases, and 11 bases lay in between. The CDR3 covers 14 residues. The V gene's germline CDR1 is SGDLS and CDR2 YYNGEE. This chain links TRBV9 with TRBJ2-1; a possible D gene is TRBD1 (5 bases). The sample consisted of blood. The sequence was obtained from a woman between 18 and 29 years old with Graves' ophthalmopathy. The CDR3 reads CASSAETDYNEQFF. The CDR3 DNA reads as TGTGCCAGCAGCGCAGAGACAGATTACAATGAGCAGTTCTTC.